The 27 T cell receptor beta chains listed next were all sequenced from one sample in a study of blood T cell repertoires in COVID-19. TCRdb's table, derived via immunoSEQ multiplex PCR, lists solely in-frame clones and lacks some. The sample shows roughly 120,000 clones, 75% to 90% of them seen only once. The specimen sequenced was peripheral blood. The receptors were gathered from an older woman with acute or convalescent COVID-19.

CDR3 in DNA: TGTGCCAGCAGCTTGGAACAGGGGTTCGCGAACACCGGGGAGCTGTTTTTT. Its protein is CASSLEQGFANTGELFF. The chain carries TRBV5-4 and TRBJ2-2; 7 bases map to TRBD1. The V gene end was trimmed by 0 bases and the J gene end by 0 bases; junction bases not matched to a gene: 5. CDR3 length: 17 amino acids. CDR1 is SGHNT and CDR2 is YYREEE in the germline V gene (reference sequence).

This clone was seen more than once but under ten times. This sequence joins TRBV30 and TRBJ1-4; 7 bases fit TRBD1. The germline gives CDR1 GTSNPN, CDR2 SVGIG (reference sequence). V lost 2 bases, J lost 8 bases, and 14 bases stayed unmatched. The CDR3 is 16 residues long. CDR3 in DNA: TGTGCCTGGAGTCCCGGACCTGGGACAGCACAAGAAAAACTGTTTTTT. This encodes CAWSPGPGTAQEKLFF. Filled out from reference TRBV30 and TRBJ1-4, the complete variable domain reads SQTIHQWPATLVQPVGSPLSLECTVEGTSNPNLYWYRQAAGRGLQLLFYSVGIGQISSEVPQNLSASRPQDRQFILSSKKLLLSDSGFYLCAWSPGPGTAQEKLFFGSGTQLSVL.

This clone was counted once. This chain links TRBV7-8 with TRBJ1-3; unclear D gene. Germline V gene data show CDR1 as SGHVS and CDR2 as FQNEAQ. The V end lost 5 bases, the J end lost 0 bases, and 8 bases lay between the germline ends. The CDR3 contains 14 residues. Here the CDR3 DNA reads TGTGCCAGCAGCCAACAGTACTCTGGAAACACCATATATTTT. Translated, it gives CASSQQYSGNTIYF.

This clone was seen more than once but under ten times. CDR3 residues: CATSRDQMNTEAFF. The DNA for the CDR3 is TGTGCCACCAGCAGAGATCAGATGAACACTGAAGCTTTCTTT. This chain uses TRBV15 with TRBJ1-1; D ambiguous. Germline V gene sequence: CDR1 LNHNV, CDR2 YYDKDF (reference sequence). The germline V and J ends were trimmed by 0 bases and 0 bases, with 5 bases remaining between them. The CDR3 has 14 amino acids.

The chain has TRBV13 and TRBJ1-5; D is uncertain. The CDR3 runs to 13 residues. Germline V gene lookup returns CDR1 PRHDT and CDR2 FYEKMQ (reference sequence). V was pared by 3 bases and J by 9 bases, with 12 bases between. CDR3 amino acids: CASSFPPPLPQHF. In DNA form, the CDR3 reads TGTGCCAGCAGCTTCCCTCCCCCACTGCCCCAGCATTTT.

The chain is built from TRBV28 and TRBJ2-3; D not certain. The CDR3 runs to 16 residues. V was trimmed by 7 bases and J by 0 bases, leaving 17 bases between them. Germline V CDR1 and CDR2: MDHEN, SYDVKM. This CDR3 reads CASNPRRRKSTDTQYF. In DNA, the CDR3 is TGTGCCAGCAATCCCCGGCGGAGAAAGAGCACAGATACGCAGTATTTT.

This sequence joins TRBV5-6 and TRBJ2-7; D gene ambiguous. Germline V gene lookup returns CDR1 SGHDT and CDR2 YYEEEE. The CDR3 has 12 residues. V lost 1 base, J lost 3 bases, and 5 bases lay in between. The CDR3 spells CASSLPGYEQYF. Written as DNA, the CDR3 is TGTGCCAGCAGCTTGCCCGGCTACGAGCAGTACTTC. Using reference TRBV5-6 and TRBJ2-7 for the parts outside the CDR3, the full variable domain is DAGVTQSPTHLIKTRGQQVTLRCSPKSGHDTVSWYQQALGQGPQFIFQYYEEEERQRGNFPDRFSGHQFPNYSSELNVNALLLGDSALYLCASSLPGYEQYFGPGTRLTVT.

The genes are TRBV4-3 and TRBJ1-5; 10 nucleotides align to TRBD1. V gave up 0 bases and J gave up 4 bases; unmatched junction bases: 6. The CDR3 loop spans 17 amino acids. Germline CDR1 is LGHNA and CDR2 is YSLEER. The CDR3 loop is CASSQDLGTGDNQPQHF. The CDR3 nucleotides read TGCGCCAGCAGCCAAGATTTGGGGACAGGGGATAATCAGCCCCAGCATTTT.

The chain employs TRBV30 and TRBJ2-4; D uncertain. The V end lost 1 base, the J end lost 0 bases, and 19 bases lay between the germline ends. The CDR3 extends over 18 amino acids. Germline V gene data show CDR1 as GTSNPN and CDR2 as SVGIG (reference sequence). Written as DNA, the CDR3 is TGTGCCTGGAGTGGAATAGGCCGGGTCCAACTAGCCAAAAACATTCAGTACTTC. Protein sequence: CAWSGIGRVQLAKNIQYF.

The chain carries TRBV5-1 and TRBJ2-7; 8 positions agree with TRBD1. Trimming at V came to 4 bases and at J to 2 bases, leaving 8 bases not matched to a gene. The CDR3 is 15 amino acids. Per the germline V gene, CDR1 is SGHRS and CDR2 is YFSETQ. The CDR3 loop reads CASSPGQGVAYEQYF. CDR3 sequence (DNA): TGCGCCAGCAGCCCCGGACAGGGCGTTGCCTACGAGCAGTACTTC.

The CDR3 bases are TGTGCCTGGAGTGCCCGGCGGGGACCCGGGAGTGACACTGAAGCTTTCTTT. It specifies CAWSARRGPGSDTEAFF. The chain links TRBV30 to TRBJ1-1; D might be TRBD1 (5 bases). Trimming left V 1 base short and J 3 bases short, with 21 bases between. Germline values: CDR1 GTSNPN, CDR2 SVGIG (reference sequence). The CDR3 has 17 amino acids.

CDR3 DNA sequence: TGTGCCAGCAGCCTCAGGGGTCGTGAGCAGTTCTTC. It yields the protein CASSLRGREQFF. The rearrangement joins TRBV7-3 to TRBJ2-1; tentative D call: TRBD1 (6 bases). V was trimmed by 5 bases and J by 9 bases, leaving 11 bases between them. The length of the CDR3 is 12 residues. CDR1 and CDR2 (germline): SGHTA, FQGTGA.

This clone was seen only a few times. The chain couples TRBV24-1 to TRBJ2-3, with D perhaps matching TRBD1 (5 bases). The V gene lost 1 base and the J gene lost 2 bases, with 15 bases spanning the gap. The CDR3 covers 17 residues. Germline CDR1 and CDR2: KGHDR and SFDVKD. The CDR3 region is CATSDFPSTDSTDTQYF. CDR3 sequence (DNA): TGTGCCACCAGTGATTTCCCCTCGACAGATTCCACAGATACGCAGTATTTT.

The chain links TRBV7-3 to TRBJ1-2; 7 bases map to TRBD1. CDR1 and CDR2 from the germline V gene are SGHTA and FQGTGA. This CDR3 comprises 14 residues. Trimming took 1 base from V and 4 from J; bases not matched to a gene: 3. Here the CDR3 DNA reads TGTGCCAGCAGCTTAAACGCAGGGGGCTATGGCTACACCTTC. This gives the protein CASSLNAGGYGYTF.

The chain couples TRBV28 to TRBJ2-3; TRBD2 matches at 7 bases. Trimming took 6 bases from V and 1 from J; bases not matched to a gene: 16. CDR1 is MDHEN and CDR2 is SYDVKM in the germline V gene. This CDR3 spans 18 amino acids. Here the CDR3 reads CASSPPRGGSGGTDTQYF. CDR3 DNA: TGTGCCAGCAGCCCCCCCCGGGGCGGGAGCGGAGGCACAGATACGCAGTATTTT.

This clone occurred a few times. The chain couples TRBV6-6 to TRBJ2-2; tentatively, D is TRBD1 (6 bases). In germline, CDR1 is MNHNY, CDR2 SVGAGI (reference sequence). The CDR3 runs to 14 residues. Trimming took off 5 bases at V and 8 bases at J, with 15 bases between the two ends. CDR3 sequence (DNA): TGTGCCAGCAGTCGCCAGGGGTCCTCAGGGGAGCTGTTTTTT. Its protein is CASSRQGSSGELFF.

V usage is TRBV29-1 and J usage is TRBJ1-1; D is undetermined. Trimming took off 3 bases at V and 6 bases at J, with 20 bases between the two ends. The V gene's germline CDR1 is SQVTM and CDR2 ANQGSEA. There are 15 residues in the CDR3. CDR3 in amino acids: CSVEGREAGKAEAFF. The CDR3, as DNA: TGCAGCGTTGAGGGCCGGGAGGCCGGGAAGGCTGAAGCTTTCTTT.

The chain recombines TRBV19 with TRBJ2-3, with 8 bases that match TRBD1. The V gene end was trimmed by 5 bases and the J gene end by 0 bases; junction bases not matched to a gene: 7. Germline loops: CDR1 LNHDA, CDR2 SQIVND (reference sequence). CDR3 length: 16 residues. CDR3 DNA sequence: TGTGCCAGTAGTGCGCGGACAGGGCTAAGCACAGATACGCAGTATTTT. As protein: CASSARTGLSTDTQYF.

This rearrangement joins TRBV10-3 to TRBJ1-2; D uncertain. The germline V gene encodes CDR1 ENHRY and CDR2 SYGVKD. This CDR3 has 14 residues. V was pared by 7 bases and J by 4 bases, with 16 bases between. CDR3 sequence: CAIKEREQAYGYTF. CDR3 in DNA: TGTGCCATCAAGGAGAGGGAGCAAGCCTATGGCTACACCTTC.

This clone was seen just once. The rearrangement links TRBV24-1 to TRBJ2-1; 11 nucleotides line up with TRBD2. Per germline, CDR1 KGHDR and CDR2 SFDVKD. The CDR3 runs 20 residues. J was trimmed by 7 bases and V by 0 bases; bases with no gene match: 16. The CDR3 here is CATSDLPGLAGRNGGNEQFF. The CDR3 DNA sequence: TGTGCCACCAGTGATTTGCCAGGACTAGCGGGCCGTAATGGGGGGAATGAGCAGTTCTTC.

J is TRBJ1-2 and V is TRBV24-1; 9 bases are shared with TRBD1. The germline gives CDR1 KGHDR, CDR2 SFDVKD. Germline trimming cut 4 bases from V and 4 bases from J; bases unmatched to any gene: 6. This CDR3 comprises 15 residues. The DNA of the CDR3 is TGTGCCACCAGTGAAACGGGACAGGGAGTCTATGGCTACACCTTC. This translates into CATSETGQGVYGYTF.

In DNA form, the CDR3 reads TGTGCCAGTAGTCAAAGGACTAGCGGGTTCTACAATGAGCAGTTCTTC. Amino acids: CASSQRTSGFYNEQFF. The chain combines TRBV19 with TRBJ2-1, with 11 positions matching TRBD2. The CDR3 is 16 amino acids. In germline, CDR1 is LNHDA, CDR2 SQIVND (reference sequence). With 5 bases clipped from V and 3 bases from J, the junction kept 6 bases outside the gene matches.

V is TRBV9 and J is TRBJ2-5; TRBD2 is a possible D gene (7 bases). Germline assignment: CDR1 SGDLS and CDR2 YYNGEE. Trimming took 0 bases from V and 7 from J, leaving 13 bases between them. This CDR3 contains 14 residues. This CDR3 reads CASSVEGGLGTQYF. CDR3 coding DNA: TGTGCCAGCAGCGTAGAGGGGGGGCTCGGGACCCAGTACTTC. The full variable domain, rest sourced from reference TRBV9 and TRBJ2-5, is DSGVTQTPKHLITATGQRVTLRCSPRSGDLSVYWYQQSLDQGLQFLIQYYNGEERAKGNILERFSAQQFPDLHSELNLSSLELGDSALYFCASSVEGGLGTQYFGPGTRLLVL.

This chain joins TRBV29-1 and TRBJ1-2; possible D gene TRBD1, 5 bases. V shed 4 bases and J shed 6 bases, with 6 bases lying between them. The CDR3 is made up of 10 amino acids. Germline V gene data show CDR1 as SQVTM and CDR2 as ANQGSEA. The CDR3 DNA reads TGCAGCGTTGTACAGGATGGCTACACCTTC. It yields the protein CSVVQDGYTF.

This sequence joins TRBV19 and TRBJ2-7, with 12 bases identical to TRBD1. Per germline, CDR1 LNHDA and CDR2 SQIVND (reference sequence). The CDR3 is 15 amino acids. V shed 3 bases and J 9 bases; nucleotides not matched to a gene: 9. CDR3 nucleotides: TGTGCCAGTAGTATCTGGGGACAGGGGGCGATTATGCAGTACTTC. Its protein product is CASSIWGQGAIMQYF.

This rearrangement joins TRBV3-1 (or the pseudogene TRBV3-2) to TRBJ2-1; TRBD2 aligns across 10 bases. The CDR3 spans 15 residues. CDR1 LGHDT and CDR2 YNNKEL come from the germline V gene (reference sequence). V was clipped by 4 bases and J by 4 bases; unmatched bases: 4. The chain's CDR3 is CASSPMTSGYNEQFF. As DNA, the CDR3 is TGTGCCAGCAGCCCAATGACTAGCGGGTACAATGAGCAGTTCTTC.

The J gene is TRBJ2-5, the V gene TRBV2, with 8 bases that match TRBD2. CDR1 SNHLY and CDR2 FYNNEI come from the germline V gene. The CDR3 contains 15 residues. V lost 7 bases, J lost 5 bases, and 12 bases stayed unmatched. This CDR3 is CASTSGQRGLETQYF. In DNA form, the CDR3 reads TGTGCCAGCACCTCAGGGCAGCGGGGGTTGGAGACCCAGTACTTC.